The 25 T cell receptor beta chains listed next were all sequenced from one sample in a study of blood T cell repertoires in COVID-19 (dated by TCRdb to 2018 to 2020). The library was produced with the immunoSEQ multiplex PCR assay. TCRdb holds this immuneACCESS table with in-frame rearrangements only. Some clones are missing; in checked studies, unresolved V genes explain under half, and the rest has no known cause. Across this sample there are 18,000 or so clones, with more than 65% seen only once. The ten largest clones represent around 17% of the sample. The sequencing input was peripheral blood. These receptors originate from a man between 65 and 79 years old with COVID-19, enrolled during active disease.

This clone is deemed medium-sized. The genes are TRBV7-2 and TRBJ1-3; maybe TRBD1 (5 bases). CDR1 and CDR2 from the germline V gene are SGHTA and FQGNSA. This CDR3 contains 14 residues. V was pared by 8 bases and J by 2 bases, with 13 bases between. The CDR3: CASAQSGAGNTIYF. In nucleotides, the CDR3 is TGTGCCAGCGCACAGTCGGGGGCTGGAAACACCATATATTTT.

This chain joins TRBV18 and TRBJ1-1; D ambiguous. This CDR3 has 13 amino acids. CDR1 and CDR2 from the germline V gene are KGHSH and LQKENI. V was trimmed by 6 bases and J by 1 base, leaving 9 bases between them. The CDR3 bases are TGTGCCAGCTCCTTCGAGGGGAACACTGAAGCTTTCTTT. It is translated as CASSFEGNTEAFF.

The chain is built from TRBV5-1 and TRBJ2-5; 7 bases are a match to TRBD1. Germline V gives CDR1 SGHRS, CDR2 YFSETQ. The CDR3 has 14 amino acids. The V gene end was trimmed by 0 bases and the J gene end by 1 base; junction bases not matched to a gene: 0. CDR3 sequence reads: CASSLGTGQETQYF. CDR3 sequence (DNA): TGCGCCAGCAGCTTGGGGACAGGCCAAGAGACCCAGTACTTC.

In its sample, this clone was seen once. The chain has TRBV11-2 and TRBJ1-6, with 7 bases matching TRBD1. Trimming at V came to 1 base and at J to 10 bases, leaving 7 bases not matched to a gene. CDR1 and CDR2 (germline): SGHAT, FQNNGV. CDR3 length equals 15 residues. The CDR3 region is CASSLGRQGRSPLHF. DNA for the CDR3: TGTGCCAGCAGCTTAGGGCGACAGGGTAGATCACCCCTCCACTTT.

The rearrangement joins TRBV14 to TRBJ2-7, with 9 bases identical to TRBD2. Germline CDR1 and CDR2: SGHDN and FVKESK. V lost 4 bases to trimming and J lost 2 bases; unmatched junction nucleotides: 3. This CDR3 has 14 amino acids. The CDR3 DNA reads TGTGCCAGCAGCCTTGGACTAGCGACCTACGAGCAGTACTTC. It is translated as CASSLGLATYEQYF.

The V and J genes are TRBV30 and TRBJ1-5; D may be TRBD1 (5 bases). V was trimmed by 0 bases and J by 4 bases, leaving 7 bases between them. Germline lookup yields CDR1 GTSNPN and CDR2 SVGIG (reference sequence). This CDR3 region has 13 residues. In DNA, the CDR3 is TGTGCCTGGAGTGTCAGGGCAAATCAGCCCCAGCATTTT. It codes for CAWSVRANQPQHF.

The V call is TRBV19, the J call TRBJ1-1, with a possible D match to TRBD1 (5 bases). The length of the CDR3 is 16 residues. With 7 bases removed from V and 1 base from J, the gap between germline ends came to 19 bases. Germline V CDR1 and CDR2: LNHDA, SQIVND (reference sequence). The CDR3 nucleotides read TGTGCCAGTACCCCGGGGGGGTTTACCGGGAACACTGAAGCTTTCTTT. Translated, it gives CASTPGGFTGNTEAFF.

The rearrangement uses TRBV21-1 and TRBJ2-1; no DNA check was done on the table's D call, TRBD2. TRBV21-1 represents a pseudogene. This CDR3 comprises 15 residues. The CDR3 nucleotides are TGTGCCAGCAGCAACAAGCGGGGGGTTTACAATGAGCAGTTCTTC. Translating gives CASSNKRGVYNEQFF.

DNA for the CDR3: TGTGCCATCAGTGATATAGAGACCCAGTACTTC. Translating gives CAISDIETQYF. This chain joins TRBV10-3 and TRBJ2-5; no definite D call. The V end was cut by 3 bases, the J end by 4 bases, with 3 bases between. The CDR3 extends over 11 amino acids. Germline V CDR1 and CDR2: ENHRY, SYGVKD.

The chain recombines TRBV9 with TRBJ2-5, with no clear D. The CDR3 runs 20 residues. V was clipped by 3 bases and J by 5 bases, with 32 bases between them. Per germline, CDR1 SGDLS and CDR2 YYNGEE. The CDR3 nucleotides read TGTGCCAGCAGCGCGAGAGGTCTCCTGTCGTTTCCCCTACCAAGGGAGACCCAGTACTTC. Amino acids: CASSARGLLSFPLPRETQYF. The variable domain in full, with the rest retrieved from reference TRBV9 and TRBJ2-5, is DSGVTQTPKHLITATGQRVTLRCSPRSGDLSVYWYQQSLDQGLQFLIQYYNGEERAKGNILERFSAQQFPDLHSELNLSSLELGDSALYFCASSARGLLSFPLPRETQYFGPGTRLLVL.

CDR3: CASRRTSGGVGETQYF. The CDR3 DNA sequence: TGTGCCAGCAGAAGGACTAGCGGGGGGGTAGGTGAGACCCAGTACTTC. The chain employs TRBV7-2 and TRBJ2-5; 15 bases line up with TRBD2. Germline V gene lookup returns CDR1 SGHTA and CDR2 FQGNSA. The V and J ends lost 6 bases and 5 bases, in that order; junction bases with no gene match: 7. This CDR3 is 16 amino acids long.

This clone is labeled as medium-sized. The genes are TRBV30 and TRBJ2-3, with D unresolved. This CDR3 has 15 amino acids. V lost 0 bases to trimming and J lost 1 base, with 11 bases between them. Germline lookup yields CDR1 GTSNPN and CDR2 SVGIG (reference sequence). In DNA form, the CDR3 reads TGTGCCTGGAGTGTATCAACATCCCGCACAGATACGCAGTATTTT. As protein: CAWSVSTSRTDTQYF.

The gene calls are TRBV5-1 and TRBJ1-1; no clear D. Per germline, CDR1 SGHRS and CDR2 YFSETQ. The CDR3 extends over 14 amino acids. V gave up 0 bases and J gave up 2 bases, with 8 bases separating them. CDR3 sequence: CASSLEQKNTEAFF. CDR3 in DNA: TGCGCCAGCAGCTTGGAACAGAAAAACACTGAAGCTTTCTTT.

DNA of the CDR3: TGCGCCAGCAGCTTGCTAGCCGTTCAAGAGACCCAGTACTTC. This sequence encodes CASSLLAVQETQYF. This chain joins TRBV5-1 and TRBJ2-5; the D gene is possibly TRBD2 (5 bases). This CDR3 is 14 amino acids long. Germline V gene data show CDR1 as SGHRS and CDR2 as YFSETQ. Trimming stripped 1 base from V and 2 bases from J, with 9 bases between.

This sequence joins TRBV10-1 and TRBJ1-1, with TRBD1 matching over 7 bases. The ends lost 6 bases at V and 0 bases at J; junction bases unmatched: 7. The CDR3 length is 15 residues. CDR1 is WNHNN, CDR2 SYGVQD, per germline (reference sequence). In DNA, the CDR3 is TGCGCCAGCAGAGGGGACAGTCGGGTGAACACTGAAGCTTTCTTT. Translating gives CASRGDSRVNTEAFF.

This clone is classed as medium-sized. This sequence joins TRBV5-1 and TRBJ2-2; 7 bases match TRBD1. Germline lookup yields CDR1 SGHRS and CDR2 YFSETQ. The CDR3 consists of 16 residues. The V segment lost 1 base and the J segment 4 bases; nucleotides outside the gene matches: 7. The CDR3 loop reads CASSLWVTGRTGELFF. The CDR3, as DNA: TGCGCCAGCAGCTTGTGGGTGACAGGGCGCACCGGGGAGCTGTTTTTT. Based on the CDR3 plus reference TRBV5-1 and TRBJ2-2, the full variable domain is KAGVTQTPRYLIKTRGQQVTLSCSPISGHRSVSWYQQTPGQGLQFLFEYFSETQRNKGNFPGRFSGRQFSNSRSEMNVSTLELGDSALYLCASSLWVTGRTGELFFGEGSRLTVL.

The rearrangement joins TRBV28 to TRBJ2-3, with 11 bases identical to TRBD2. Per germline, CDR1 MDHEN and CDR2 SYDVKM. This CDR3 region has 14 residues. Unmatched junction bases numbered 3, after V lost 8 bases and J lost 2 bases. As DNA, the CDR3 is TGTGCCAGCGGGACTAGCGGATACACAGATACGCAGTATTTT. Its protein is CASGTSGYTDTQYF.

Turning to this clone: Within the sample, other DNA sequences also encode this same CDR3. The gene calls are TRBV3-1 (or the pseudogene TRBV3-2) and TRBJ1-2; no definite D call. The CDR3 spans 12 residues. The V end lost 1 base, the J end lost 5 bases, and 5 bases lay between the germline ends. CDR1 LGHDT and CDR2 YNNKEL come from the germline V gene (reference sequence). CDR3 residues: CASSQAGYGYTF. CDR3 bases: TGTGCCAGCAGCCAAGCGGGTTATGGCTACACCTTC.

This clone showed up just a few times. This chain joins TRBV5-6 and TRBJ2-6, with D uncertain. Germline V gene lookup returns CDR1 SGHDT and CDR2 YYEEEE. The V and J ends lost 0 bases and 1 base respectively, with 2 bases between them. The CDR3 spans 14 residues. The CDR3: CASSLASGANVLTF. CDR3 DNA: TGTGCCAGCAGCTTGGCTTCTGGGGCCAACGTCCTGACTTTC.

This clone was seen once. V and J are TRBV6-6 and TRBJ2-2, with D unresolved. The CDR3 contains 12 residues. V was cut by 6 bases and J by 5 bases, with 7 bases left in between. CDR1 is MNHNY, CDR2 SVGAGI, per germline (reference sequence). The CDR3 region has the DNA TGTGCCAGCAGCCCAAATACCGGGGAGCTGTTTTTT. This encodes CASSPNTGELFF.

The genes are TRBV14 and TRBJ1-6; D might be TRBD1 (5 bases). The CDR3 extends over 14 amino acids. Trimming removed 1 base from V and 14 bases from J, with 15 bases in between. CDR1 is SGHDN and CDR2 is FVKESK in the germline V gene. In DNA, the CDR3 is TGTGCCAGCAGCCAAGGACGGCTCCGGGGGGCCCTCCACTTT. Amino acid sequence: CASSQGRLRGALHF. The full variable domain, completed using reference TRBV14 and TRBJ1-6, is EAGVTQFPSHSVIEKGQTVTLRCDPISGHDNLYWYRRVMGKEIKFLLHFVKESKQDESGMPNNRFLAERTGGTYSTLKVQPAELEDSGVYFCASSQGRLRGALHFGNGTRLTVT.

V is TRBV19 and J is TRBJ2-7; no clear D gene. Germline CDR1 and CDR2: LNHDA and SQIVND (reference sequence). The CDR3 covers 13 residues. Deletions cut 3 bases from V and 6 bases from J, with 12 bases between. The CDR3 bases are TGTGCCAGTAGTATCGGCGGTCCTAGCGAGCAGTACTTC. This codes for CASSIGGPSEQYF.

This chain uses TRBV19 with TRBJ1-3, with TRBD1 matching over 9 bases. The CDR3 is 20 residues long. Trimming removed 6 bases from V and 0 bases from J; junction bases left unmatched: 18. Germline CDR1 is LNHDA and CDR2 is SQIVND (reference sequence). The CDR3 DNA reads TGTGCCAGTAGCAGTCTACCGGACAGGGGCCAAAGGGGCTCTGGAAACACCATATATTTT. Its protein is CASSSLPDRGQRGSGNTIYF.

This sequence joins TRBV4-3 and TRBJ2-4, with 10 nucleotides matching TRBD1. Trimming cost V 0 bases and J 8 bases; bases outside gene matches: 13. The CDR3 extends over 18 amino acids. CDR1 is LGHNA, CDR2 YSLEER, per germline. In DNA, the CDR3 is TGCGCCAGCAGCCAAGATCTCGGGGTCTGGGACAGGGGCGACATTCAGTACTTC. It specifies CASSQDLGVWDRGDIQYF.

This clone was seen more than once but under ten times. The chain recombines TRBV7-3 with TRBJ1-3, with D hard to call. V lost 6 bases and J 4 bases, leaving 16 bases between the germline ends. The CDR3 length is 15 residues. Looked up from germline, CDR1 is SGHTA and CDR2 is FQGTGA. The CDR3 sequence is CASRLSGSEGNTIYF. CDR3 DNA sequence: TGTGCCAGCAGACTTTCGGGTTCCGAGGGAAACACCATATATTTT.